The T cell receptor beta chain described here comes from a study of cytomegalovirus exposure and HLA in healthy donors. Broader study findings: An analysis was carried out later, and it reportedly showed fewer N-insertions in an Asian-associated ancestry cluster than the roughly 700-donor mean.

PCR used 60 Vbeta primers and 13 Jbeta primers. Produced via immunoSEQ multiplex PCR; TCRdb's table is partial and in-frame only. The table includes about 110,000 clones, around 71% detected once. About this clone: Its specificity is not known.

The sample taken for sequencing was PBMCs. The sequence was obtained from a boy aged 5-17 years in good health and CMV-seronegative.

The CDR3 here is CASRRTGYSSYNSPLHF. CDR3 DNA sequence: TGTGCCAGCAGAAGGACAGGTTACAGCTCCTATAATTCACCCCTCCACTTT. The chain uses TRBV7-8 and TRBJ1-6; 7 bases line up with TRBD1. CDR1 is SGHVS and CDR2 is FQNEAQ in the germline V gene. The CDR3 is 17 residues long. V was clipped by 6 bases and J by 0 bases; unmatched bases: 8. The entire variable domain, with the rest obtained from reference TRBV7-8 and TRBJ1-6, is as follows: GAGVSQSPRYKVAKRGQDVALRCDPISGHVSLFWYQQALGQGPEFLTYFQNEAQLDKSGLPSDRFFAERPEGSVSTLKIQRTQQEDSAVYLCASRRTGYSSYNSPLHFGNGTRLTVT.